This T cell receptor beta chain was sequenced during a study of regulatory T cells in long-lasting Graves disease. This CDR3 contains 13 residues. Germline V CDR1 and CDR2: SQVTM, ANQGSEA. Combining iRepertoire HTBI primers with Arm-PCR of CDR3 regions, the authors built TCR beta libraries. Via MiXCR, TCRdb re-called the multiplex PCR reads, giving one row per CDR3 protein. The sample carries about 470,000 distinct CDR3 sequences, more than 13% recorded once. The time point here: newly diagnosed GD, antithyroid drugs for less than 3 months. Extracted PBMC RNA gave rise to the TCR library. As concerns this clonotype: A much larger clone sits a single nucleotide away, making a read error possible.

The same data also contributed to another study, on T cells in Graves' hyperthyroidism and ophthalmopathy.

This TCR derives from a woman aged 25 to 39 with Graves disease. The gene calls are TRBV29-1 and TRBJ2-1, with 10 bases aligning to TRBD1. The input for sequencing was peripheral blood mononuclear cells (PBMCs), taken at new diagnosis, from a patient treated with antithyroid drugs. Here the CDR3 reads CSVVDRGMHEQSF. For the CDR3, the DNA is TGCAGCGTGGTGGACAGGGGGATGCACGAGCAGTCCTTC.